The 5 T cell receptor beta chains listed next were all sequenced from one sample in a study of control samples from healthy donors and cancer patients. Produced via immunoSEQ multiplex PCR; TCRdb's table is partial and in-frame only. Counted here are 35,000 to 45,000 clones, 91% occurring once; the ten biggest clones make up over 20%. The sample comprised PBMCs. These TCRs come from a woman aged 35 to 49 with head and neck cancer.

This chain uses TRBV6-2 or TRBV6-3 with TRBJ1-2, with 7 bases fitting TRBD1. The CDR3 length is 16 residues. The germline V gene has CDR1 MNHEY and CDR2 SVGEGT. V gave up 5 bases and J gave up 0 bases; unmatched junction bases: 9. Here the CDR3 DNA reads TGTGCCAGCAGTACCTGGGACAGCTTATCTAACTATGGCTACACCTTC. Translation: CASSTWDSLSNYGYTF.

The V call is TRBV27, the J call TRBJ2-5, with a possible D match to TRBD2 (6 bases). CDR3 length: 13 residues. Germline values: CDR1 MNHEY, CDR2 SMNVEV (reference sequence). Trimming removed 8 bases at V and 4 bases at J, with 14 bases between. The CDR3, as DNA: TGTGCCAGCGGGAGGAGGGGTGGAGAGACCCAGTACTTC. Translation: CASGRRGGETQYF.

This chain uses TRBV5-1 with TRBJ1-4; 9 nucleotides line up with TRBD1. Trimming cost V 0 bases and J 11 bases; bases outside gene matches: 2. CDR3 length equals 13 residues. Germline CDR1 SGHRS, CDR2 YFSETQ. The CDR3 nucleotides are TGCGCCAGCAGCTTGGAAGGGACAGGGAAACTGTTTTTT. This codes for CASSLEGTGKLFF.

This chain connects TRBV5-4 to TRBJ2-1, with D tentatively TRBD2 (6 bases). The CDR3 runs 14 residues. V shed 0 bases and J shed 2 bases, with 6 bases lying between them. Per the germline V gene, CDR1 is SGHNT and CDR2 is YYREEE (reference sequence). The CDR3 coding sequence is TGTGCCAGCAGCTTGGGCGGGGCCTACAATGAGCAGTTCTTC. It specifies CASSLGGAYNEQFF.

CDR3 amino acids: CATSRDRASGGFYNEQFF. CDR3 coding DNA: TGTGCCACCAGCAGAGATCGGGCTAGCGGGGGATTTTACAATGAGCAGTTCTTC. The chain has TRBV15 and TRBJ2-1, with 10 bases matching TRBD2. The J segment lost 4 bases and the V segment lost 0 bases, leaving 9 bases of the junction unmatched. Germline CDR1 LNHNV, CDR2 YYDKDF (reference sequence). The CDR3 loop spans 18 amino acids.